A single sample gave rise to the 10 T cell receptor beta chains below, sequenced in a study of cytomegalovirus exposure and HLA in healthy donors. Use of 60 Vbeta and 13 Jbeta primers characterized the PCR. Profiled with immunoSEQ multiplex PCR; TCRdb holds only in-frame clones, not every one. In the table there are more than 150,000 clones, approximately 80% of which are singletons. The sample taken for sequencing was PBMCs. These receptors all stem from a male donor in good health and CMV-seronegative.

The chain recombines TRBV5-6 with TRBJ2-1; TRBD2 matches at 8 bases. The CDR3 is made up of 12 amino acids. V trimming: 4 bases; J trimming: 11 bases; junction bases outside the gene matches: 5. Germline loops: CDR1 SGHDT, CDR2 YYEEEE. In nucleotides, the CDR3 is TGTGCCAGCAGCCCGACTAGCGCCCAGCAGTTCTTC. It specifies CASSPTSAQQFF.

The V call is TRBV5-6, the J call TRBJ1-3; D gene ambiguous. V was cut by 0 bases and J by 4 bases, with 8 bases left in between. The germline gives CDR1 SGHDT, CDR2 YYEEEE. The CDR3 covers 14 residues. In DNA form, the CDR3 reads TGTGCCAGCAGCTTGGGGGCCGGAGGAAACACCATATATTTT. This encodes CASSLGAGGNTIYF.

This chain uses TRBV4-3 with TRBJ2-7, with D perhaps TRBD2 (7 bases). The V and J ends lost 1 base and 3 bases respectively, with 13 bases between them. This CDR3 region has 15 residues. Germline CDR1 is LGHNA and CDR2 is YSLEER. CDR3 sequence reads: CASSQVRGANYEQYF. CDR3 nucleotides: TGCGCCAGCAGCCAAGTTCGGGGGGCGAACTACGAGCAGTACTTC.

The chain recombines TRBV14 with TRBJ2-5; 10 nucleotides line up with TRBD2. The junction had 4 bases not matched to a gene; V was cut back by 4 bases and J by 5 bases. The CDR3 sequence is 14 residues long. Germline-derived CDR1 and CDR2 are SGHDN and FVKESK. The CDR3 protein is CASSPLAGAETQYF. The DNA for the CDR3 is TGTGCCAGCAGCCCTCTAGCGGGAGCGGAGACCCAGTACTTC. The complete variable domain, with remaining parts taken from reference TRBV14 and TRBJ2-5, reads EAGVTQFPSHSVIEKGQTVTLRCDPISGHDNLYWYRRVMGKEIKFLLHFVKESKQDESGMPNNRFLAERTGGTYSTLKVQPAELEDSGVYFCASSPLAGAETQYFGPGTRLLVL.

The chain carries TRBV10-3 and TRBJ2-2; 8 nucleotides align to TRBD2. CDR1 is ENHRY and CDR2 is SYGVKD in the germline V gene. The CDR3 spans 16 residues. J lost 8 bases, V lost 4 bases, and 12 bases had no gene match. CDR3 DNA sequence: TGTGCCATCAGTGGAGGACTAGCCCTGAATTCTGGGGAGCTGTTTTTT. It encodes CAISGGLALNSGELFF.

The chain uses TRBV7-2 and TRBJ1-1; D gene unclear. The CDR3 consists of 13 residues. CDR1 and CDR2 (germline): SGHTA, FQGNSA. V dropped 6 bases and J dropped 11 bases, with 19 bases sitting between them. For the CDR3, the DNA is TGTGCCAGCAGTGCCCAGGCGGGGAGTGTTGCTTTCTTT. It specifies CASSAQAGSVAFF.

This rearrangement joins TRBV14 to TRBJ2-3; 8 bases are a match to TRBD2. The germline V gene has CDR1 SGHDN and CDR2 FVKESK. Trimming removed 3 bases from V and 3 bases from J; junction bases left unmatched: 8. The CDR3 spans 16 residues. Here the CDR3 DNA reads TGTGCCAGCAGCCACGAAGCGGGAGTTGGTACAGATACGCAGTATTTT. Amino acids: CASSHEAGVGTDTQYF. The full variable domain, in which reference TRBV14 and TRBJ2-3 provide the parts outside the CDR3, is EAGVTQFPSHSVIEKGQTVTLRCDPISGHDNLYWYRRVMGKEIKFLLHFVKESKQDESGMPNNRFLAERTGGTYSTLKVQPAELEDSGVYFCASSHEAGVGTDTQYFGPGTRLTVL.

This clone showed up just once. Relative to the germline gene, one junction end is altered; a read error may explain this. CDR3 sequence: CASSLRLAGEQDF. The CDR3 coding sequence is TGTGCCAGCAGTCTCCGACTAGCGGGAGAGCAAGATTTT. The chain joins TRBV28 to TRBJ2-3; 12 bases are shared with TRBD2. The CDR3 spans 13 residues. Per germline, CDR1 MDHEN and CDR2 SYDVKM.

This chain connects TRBV5-4 to TRBJ1-3; the match to TRBD1 covers 10 bases. Germline V gene lookup returns CDR1 SGHNT and CDR2 YYREEE (reference sequence). Germline trimming cut 4 bases from V and 2 bases from J; bases unmatched to any gene: 0. CDR3 length: 14 amino acids. CDR3 residues: CASSGQGAGNTIYF. The CDR3 DNA reads TGTGCCAGCAGCGGACAGGGGGCTGGAAACACCATATATTTT.

The rearrangement joins TRBV19 to TRBJ2-5, with a possible D match to TRBD2 (5 bases). Germline-derived CDR1 and CDR2 are LNHDA and SQIVND (reference sequence). This CDR3 comprises 17 residues. Trimming took 5 bases from V and 5 from J, leaving 24 bases between them. CDR3 region: CASSPPDYSEHSETQYF. The CDR3 nucleotides read TGTGCCAGTAGTCCACCTGACTACTCGGAGCATTCGGAGACCCAGTACTTC. Drawing the rest from reference TRBV19 and TRBJ2-5, the complete variable domain is DGGITQSPKYLFRKEGQNVTLSCEQNLNHDAMYWYRQDPGQGLRLIYYSQIVNDFQKGDIAEGYSVSREKKESFPLTVTSAQKNPTAFYLCASSPPDYSEHSETQYFGPGTRLLVL.